The 19 T cell receptor beta chains given below trace back to one sample, sequenced in a study of OX40 agonist ivuxolimab in advanced cancers. Measured with immunoSEQ multiplex PCR; TCRdb has only the in-frame clones, and not every one. The sample has more than 50,000 clones, roughly 93% seen once. The input for sequencing was CD4+ or CD8+ T cells sorted from blood, taken in a trial of the OX40 agonist ivuxolimab. The receptors stem from an adult with an advanced solid tumor such as melanoma, head and neck, liver or kidney cancer.

The rearrangement joins TRBV7-2 to TRBJ2-1; 7 bases are a match to TRBD2. The CDR3 runs 15 residues. J gave up 6 bases and V 3 bases, and 8 bases lay outside the gene matches. The germline gives CDR1 SGHTA, CDR2 FQGNSA. The CDR3 nucleotides are TGTGCCAGCAGCTTGGGGGGGACTTGGGTCAATGAGCAGTTCTTC. Translation gives CASSLGGTWVNEQFF.

The rearrangement uses TRBV27 and TRBJ1-1; D unclear. Looked up from germline, CDR1 is MNHEY and CDR2 is SMNVEV (reference sequence). The CDR3 has 11 residues. V was cut by 3 bases and J by 6 bases, with 5 bases left in between. CDR3 sequence reads: CASSLGAEAFF. CDR3 sequence (DNA): TGTGCCAGCAGTTTGGGCGCTGAAGCTTTCTTT.

This chain joins TRBV5-6 and TRBJ1-2; D is perhaps TRBD1 (5 bases). Between the trimmed V and J ends, which lost 2 bases and 2 bases, there was a span of 16 bases. Looked up from germline, CDR1 is SGHDT and CDR2 is YYEEEE. There are 16 residues in the CDR3. This CDR3 reads CASSLPHRGLNYGYTF. CDR3 nucleotide sequence: TGTGCCAGCAGCTTACCCCACCGGGGCCTAAACTATGGCTACACCTTC.

This chain uses TRBV28 with TRBJ2-1; the match to TRBD2 covers 8 bases. The CDR3 has 14 amino acids. Germline values: CDR1 MDHEN, CDR2 SYDVKM. V was pared by 6 bases and J by 5 bases, with 6 bases of the junction left unmatched. CDR3 loop: CASRKREPNNEQFF. DNA of the CDR3: TGTGCCAGCAGAAAGCGGGAGCCCAACAATGAGCAGTTCTTC.

This clone appeared a single time. The chain carries TRBV4-1 and TRBJ2-2, with D perhaps matching TRBD2 (5 bases). Trimming left V 0 bases short and J 3 bases short, with 14 bases between. CDR1 is MGHRA, CDR2 YSYEKL, per germline. The CDR3 length is 17 residues. The CDR3 region is CASSQDRAGFYTGELFF. The CDR3 DNA follows: TGCGCCAGCAGCCAAGATCGGGCGGGCTTCTACACCGGGGAGCTGTTTTTT.

This chain uses TRBV4-3 with TRBJ1-4, with TRBD1 matching 9 bases. The trim removed 0 bases at V and 3 bases at J, leaving 5 bases unmatched. Germline V gene data show CDR1 as LGHNA and CDR2 as YSLEER. This CDR3 is 17 amino acids long. The CDR3 DNA is TGCGCCAGCAGCCAAGAAGGACAGGGGAACTCTAATGAAAAACTGTTTTTT. Its translation is CASSQEGQGNSNEKLFF.

The chain uses TRBV4-1 and TRBJ1-1, with D unresolved. Germline V gene lookup returns CDR1 MGHRA and CDR2 YSYEKL. Deletions cut 1 base from V and 1 base from J, with 10 bases between. This CDR3 region has 15 residues. In DNA, the CDR3 is TGCGCCAGCAGCCAAGCTCGGGGTACGAACACTGAAGCTTTCTTT. This gives the protein CASSQARGTNTEAFF.

The rearrangement uses TRBV11-3 and TRBJ2-3; perhaps TRBD1 as D (6 bases). The V gene's germline CDR1 is SGHNT and CDR2 YENEEA. The CDR3 totals 15 residues. Trimming stripped 5 bases from V and 4 bases from J, with 16 bases between. CDR3 sequence reads: CASSPQGRSADTQYF. The CDR3, as DNA: TGTGCCAGCAGCCCCCAGGGGCGATCGGCAGATACGCAGTATTTT.

This chain uses TRBV2 with TRBJ2-7; 7 nucleotides align to TRBD2. CDR3 length: 14 amino acids. Germline V CDR1 and CDR2: SNHLY, FYNNEI. With V trimmed by 8 bases and J by 2 bases, 9 bases remained unmatched. In DNA, the CDR3 is TGTGCCAGCTATTCTCGCGGGAGTACCTACGAGCAGTACTTC. Its protein product is CASYSRGSTYEQYF.

The chain links TRBV18 to TRBJ2-7; 9 bases line up with TRBD1. CDR1 and CDR2 (germline): KGHSH, LQKENI. V gave up 6 bases and J gave up 4 bases; unmatched junction bases: 10. The CDR3 extends over 15 amino acids. This CDR3 is CASSPRDRVTYEQYF. The CDR3 nucleotides read TGTGCCAGCTCGCCCCGGGACAGGGTAACTTACGAGCAGTACTTC. Full variable domain (remainder filled in from reference TRBV18 and TRBJ2-7): NAGVMQNPRHLVRRRGQEARLRCSPMKGHSHVYWYRQLPEEGLKFMVYLQKENIIDESGMPKERFSAEFPKEGPSILRIQQVVRGDSAAYFCASSPRDRVTYEQYFGPGTRLTVT.

V is TRBV5-4 and J is TRBJ2-2; 7 bases are a match to TRBD2. Germline assignment: CDR1 SGHNT and CDR2 YYREEE (reference sequence). J gave up 6 bases and V 4 bases, and 12 bases lay outside the gene matches. The CDR3 sequence is 16 residues long. The CDR3 spells CASSGEREFMSGELFF. CDR3 bases: TGTGCCAGCAGCGGGGAGCGGGAATTTATGTCCGGGGAGCTGTTTTTT. The entire variable domain, with the rest obtained from reference TRBV5-4 and TRBJ2-2, is as follows: ETGVTQSPTHLIKTRGQQVTLRCSSQSGHNTVSWYQQALGQGPQFIFQYYREEENGRGNFPPRFSGLQFPNYSSELNVNALELDDSALYLCASSGEREFMSGELFFGEGSRLTVL.

The chain couples TRBV6-4 to TRBJ1-1; D not resolved. This CDR3 is 15 amino acids long. CDR1 MRHNA and CDR2 SNTAGT come from the germline V gene. The V end lost 0 bases, the J end lost 5 bases, and 13 bases lay between the germline ends. CDR3 residues: CASSDSTVEWTEAFF. CDR3 nucleotides: TGTGCCAGCAGTGACTCGACGGTGGAGTGGACTGAAGCTTTCTTT.

The genes are TRBV7-9 and TRBJ2-5, with 7 bases that match TRBD1. The CDR3 contains 15 residues. The germline V gene has CDR1 SEHNR and CDR2 FQNEAQ (reference sequence). The V segment lost 6 bases and the J segment 2 bases; nucleotides outside the gene matches: 9. DNA for the CDR3: TGTGCCAGCAGTGCGACAGGGCTCTATCAAGAGACCCAGTACTTC. It codes for CASSATGLYQETQYF.

The rearrangement joins TRBV9 to TRBJ2-5, with D perhaps being TRBD1 or TRBD2 (6 bases each). Germline values: CDR1 SGDLS, CDR2 YYNGEE. CDR3 size: 15 residues. Trimming cost V 0 bases and J 3 bases, with 12 bases left between them. CDR3 nucleotide sequence: TGTGCCAGCAGCGTAGATGGGGGGCTGGAAGAGACCCAGTACTTC. Its translation: CASSVDGGLEETQYF.

This chain joins TRBV28 and TRBJ2-7; 10 bases match TRBD2. In germline, CDR1 is MDHEN, CDR2 SYDVKM. Trimming removed 3 bases from V and 2 bases from J; junction bases left unmatched: 10. CDR3 size: 17 residues. CDR3 coding DNA: TGTGCCAGCAGTTTCCTCGGACTAGCGGAGATACCCTACGAGCAGTACTTC. This gives the protein CASSFLGLAEIPYEQYF.

V gene TRBV7-2 combines with J gene TRBJ2-7; tentative D call: TRBD2 (6 bases). Germline V CDR1 and CDR2: SGHTA, FQGNSA. The CDR3 runs 14 residues. V was cut by 0 bases and J by 5 bases, with 11 bases left in between. In DNA form, the CDR3 reads TGTGCCAGCAGCTTAGCGGGAGGTTTAAACGAGCAGTACTTC. Protein: CASSLAGGLNEQYF.

The chain employs TRBV28 and TRBJ2-7; D gene ambiguous. This CDR3 spans 14 amino acids. The germline CDR1 and CDR2 sequences are MDHEN and SYDVKM. V lost 7 bases to trimming and J lost 3 bases, with 16 bases between them. CDR3 sequence reads: CASIGRQESYEQYF. The CDR3 region has the DNA TGTGCCAGCATAGGAAGGCAGGAGAGCTACGAGCAGTACTTC.

This clone showed up just once. The gene calls are TRBV5-6 and TRBJ1-1; TRBD1 matches at 8 bases. Unmatched junction bases numbered 8, after V lost 0 bases and J lost 1 base. The CDR3 is made up of 17 amino acids. Germline V gene data show CDR1 as SGHDT and CDR2 as YYEEEE. As DNA, the CDR3 is TGTGCCAGCAGCTTGGGGGCAGGGGGCGCAGAGAACACTGAAGCTTTCTTT. Translated, it gives CASSLGAGGAENTEAFF.

The chain recombines TRBV7-9 with TRBJ2-2, with D unclear. The V end was cut by 5 bases, the J end by 5 bases, with 9 bases between. The CDR3 consists of 13 residues. The V gene's germline CDR1 is SEHNR and CDR2 FQNEAQ (reference sequence). The CDR3 DNA follows: TGTGCCAGCAGCCCATATCTAACCGGGGAGCTGTTTTTT. Its translation is CASSPYLTGELFF.